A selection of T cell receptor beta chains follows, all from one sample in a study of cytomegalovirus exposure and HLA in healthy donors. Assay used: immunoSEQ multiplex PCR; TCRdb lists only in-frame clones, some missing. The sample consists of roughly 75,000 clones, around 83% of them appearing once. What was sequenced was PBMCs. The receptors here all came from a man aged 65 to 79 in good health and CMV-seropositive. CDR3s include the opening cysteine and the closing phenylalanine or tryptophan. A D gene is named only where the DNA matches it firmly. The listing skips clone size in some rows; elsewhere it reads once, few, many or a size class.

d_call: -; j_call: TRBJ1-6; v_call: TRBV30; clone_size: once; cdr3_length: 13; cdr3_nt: TGTGCCTGGAGTAAGGGAGGGGGATCACCCCTCCACTTT; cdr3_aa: CAWSKGGGSPLHF
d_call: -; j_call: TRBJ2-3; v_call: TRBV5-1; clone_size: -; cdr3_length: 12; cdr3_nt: TGCGCCAGCAGCCGCGATACAGATACGCAGTATTTT; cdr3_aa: CASSRDTDTQYF
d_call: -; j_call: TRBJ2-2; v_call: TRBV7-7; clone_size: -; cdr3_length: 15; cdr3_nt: TGTGCCAGCAGCTTAGGAGGAGGGGCTACCGGGGAGCTGTTTTTT; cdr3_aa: CASSLGGGATGELFF
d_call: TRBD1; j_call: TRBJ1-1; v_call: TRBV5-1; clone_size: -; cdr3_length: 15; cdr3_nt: TGCGCCAGCAGCTCGGGACAGGGAATGAACACTGAAGCTTTCTTT; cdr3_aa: CASSSGQGMNTEAFF
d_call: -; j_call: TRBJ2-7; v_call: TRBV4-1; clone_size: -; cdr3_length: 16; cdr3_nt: TGCGCCAGCAGCCAAGGCCGGGACACAGGAAGAGACGAGCAGTACTTC; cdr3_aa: CASSQGRDTGRDEQYF
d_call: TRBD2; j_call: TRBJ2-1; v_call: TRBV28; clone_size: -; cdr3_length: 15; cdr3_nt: TGTGCCAGCAGCCCGGGGACTAGCGGGAGGGGTGAGCAGTTCTTC; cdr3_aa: CASSPGTSGRGEQFF
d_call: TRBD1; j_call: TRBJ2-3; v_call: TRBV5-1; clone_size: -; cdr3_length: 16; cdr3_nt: TGCGCCAGCAGCTTTGGACAGGGGGCGTCGATAGATACGCAGTATTTT; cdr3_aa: CASSFGQGASIDTQYF
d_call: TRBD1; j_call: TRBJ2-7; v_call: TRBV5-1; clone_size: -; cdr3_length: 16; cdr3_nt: TGCGCCAGCAGGCCCCAACCGACAGGGACAACCTACGAGCAGTACTTC; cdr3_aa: CASRPQPTGTTYEQYF
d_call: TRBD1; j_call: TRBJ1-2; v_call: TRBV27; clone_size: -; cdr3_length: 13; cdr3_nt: TGTGCCAGCAGTCTTACAGGGGGTAGGGGCTACACCTTC; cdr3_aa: CASSLTGGRGYTF
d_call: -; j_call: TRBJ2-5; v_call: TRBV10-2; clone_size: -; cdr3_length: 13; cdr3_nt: TGCGCCAGCAGTGTTCTAGCAGAAGAGACCCAGTACTTC; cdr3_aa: CASSVLAEETQYF